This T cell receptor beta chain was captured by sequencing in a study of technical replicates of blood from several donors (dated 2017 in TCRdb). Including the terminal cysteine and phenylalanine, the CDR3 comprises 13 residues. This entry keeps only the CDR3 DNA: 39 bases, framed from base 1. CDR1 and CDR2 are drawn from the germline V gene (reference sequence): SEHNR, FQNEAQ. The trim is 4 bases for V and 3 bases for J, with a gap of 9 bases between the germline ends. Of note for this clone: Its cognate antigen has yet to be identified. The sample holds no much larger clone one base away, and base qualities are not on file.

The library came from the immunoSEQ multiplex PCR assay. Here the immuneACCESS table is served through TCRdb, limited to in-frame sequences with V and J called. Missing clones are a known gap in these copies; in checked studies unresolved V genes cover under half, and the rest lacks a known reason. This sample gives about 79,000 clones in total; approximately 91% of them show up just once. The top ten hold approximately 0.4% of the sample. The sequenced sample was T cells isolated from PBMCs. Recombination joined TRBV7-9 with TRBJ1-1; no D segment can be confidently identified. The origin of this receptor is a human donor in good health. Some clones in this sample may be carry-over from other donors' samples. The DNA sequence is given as TGTGCCAGCAGCTACCCTCTAGACACTGAAGCTTTCTTT. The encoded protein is CASSYPLDTEAFF.